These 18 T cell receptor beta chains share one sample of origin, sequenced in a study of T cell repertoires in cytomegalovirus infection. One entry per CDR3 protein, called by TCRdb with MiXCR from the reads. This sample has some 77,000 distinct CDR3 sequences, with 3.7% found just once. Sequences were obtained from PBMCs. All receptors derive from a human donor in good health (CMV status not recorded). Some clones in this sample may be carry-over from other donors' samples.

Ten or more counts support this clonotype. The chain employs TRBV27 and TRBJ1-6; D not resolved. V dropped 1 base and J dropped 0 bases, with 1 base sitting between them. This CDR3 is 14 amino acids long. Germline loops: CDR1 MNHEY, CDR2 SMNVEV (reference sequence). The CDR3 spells CASSLYSYNSPLHF. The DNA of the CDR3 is TGTGCCAGCAGTTTATACTCCTATAATTCACCCCTCCACTTT.

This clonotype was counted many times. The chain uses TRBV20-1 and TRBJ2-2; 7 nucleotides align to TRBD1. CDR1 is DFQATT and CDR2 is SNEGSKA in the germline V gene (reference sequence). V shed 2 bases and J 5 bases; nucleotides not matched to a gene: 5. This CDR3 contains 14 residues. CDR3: CSARTYRGTGELFF. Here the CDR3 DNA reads TGCAGTGCTAGAACCTACAGGGGAACCGGGGAGCTGTTTTTT.

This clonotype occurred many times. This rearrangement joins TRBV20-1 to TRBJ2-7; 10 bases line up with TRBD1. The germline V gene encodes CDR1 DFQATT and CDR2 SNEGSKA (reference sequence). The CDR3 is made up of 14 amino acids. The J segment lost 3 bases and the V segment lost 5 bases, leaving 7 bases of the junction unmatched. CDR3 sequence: CSAETWDRGYEQYF. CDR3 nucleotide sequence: TGCAGTGCTGAAACCTGGGACAGGGGCTACGAGCAGTACTTC.

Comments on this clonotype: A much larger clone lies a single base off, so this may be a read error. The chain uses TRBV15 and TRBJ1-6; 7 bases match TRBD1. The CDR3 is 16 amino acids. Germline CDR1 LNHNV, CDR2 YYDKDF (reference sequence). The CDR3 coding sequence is TGTGTCACCAGCAGAGATCCGGGACAGAAAAATTCACCCCTCCACTTT. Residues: CVTSRDPGQKNSPLHF.

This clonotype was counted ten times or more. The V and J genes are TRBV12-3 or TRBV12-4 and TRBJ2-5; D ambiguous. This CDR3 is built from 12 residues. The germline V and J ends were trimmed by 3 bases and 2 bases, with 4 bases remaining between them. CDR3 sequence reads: CASSFAQETQYF. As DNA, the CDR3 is TGTGCCAGCAGTTTTGCGCAAGAGACCCAGTACTTC.

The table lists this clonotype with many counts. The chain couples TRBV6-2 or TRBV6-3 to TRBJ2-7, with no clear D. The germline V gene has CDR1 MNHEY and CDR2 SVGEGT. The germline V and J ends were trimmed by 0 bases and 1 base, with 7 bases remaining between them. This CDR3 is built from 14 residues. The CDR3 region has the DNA TGTGCCAGCAGTTACTCGACGATGTCCTACGAGCAGTACTTC. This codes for CASSYSTMSYEQYF.

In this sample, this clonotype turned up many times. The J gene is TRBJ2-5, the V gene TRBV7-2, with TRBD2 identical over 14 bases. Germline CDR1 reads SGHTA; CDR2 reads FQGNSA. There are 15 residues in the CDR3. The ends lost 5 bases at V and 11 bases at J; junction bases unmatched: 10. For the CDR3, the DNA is TGTGCCAGCAGCCCAGAAGGACTAGCGGGGGGACAACAGTACTTC. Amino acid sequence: CASSPEGLAGGQQYF.

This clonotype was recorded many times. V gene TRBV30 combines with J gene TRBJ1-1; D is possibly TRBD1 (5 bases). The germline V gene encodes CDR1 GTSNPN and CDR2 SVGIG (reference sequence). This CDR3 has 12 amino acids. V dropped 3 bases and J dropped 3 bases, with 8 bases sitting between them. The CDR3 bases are TGTGCCTGGAGAAGACAGTACACTGAAGCTTTCTTT. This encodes CAWRRQYTEAFF. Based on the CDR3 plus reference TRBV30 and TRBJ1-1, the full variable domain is SQTIHQWPATLVQPVGSPLSLECTVEGTSNPNLYWYRQAAGRGLQLLFYSVGIGQISSEVPQNLSASRPQDRQFILSSKKLLLSDSGFYLCAWRRQYTEAFFGQGTRLTVV.

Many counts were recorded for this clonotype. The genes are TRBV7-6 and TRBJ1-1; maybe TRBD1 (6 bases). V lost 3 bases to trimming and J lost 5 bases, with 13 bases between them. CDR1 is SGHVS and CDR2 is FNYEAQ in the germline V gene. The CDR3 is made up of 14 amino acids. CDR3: CASSLGGPETEAFF. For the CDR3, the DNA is TGTGCCAGCAGCTTGGGGGGCCCCGAGACTGAAGCTTTCTTT. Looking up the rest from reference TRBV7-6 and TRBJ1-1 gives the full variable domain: GAGVSQSPRYKVTKRGQDVALRCDPISGHVSLYWYRQALGQGPEFLTYFNYEAQQDKSGLPNDRFSAERPEGSISTLTIQRTEQRDSAMYRCASSLGGPETEAFFGQGTRLTVV.

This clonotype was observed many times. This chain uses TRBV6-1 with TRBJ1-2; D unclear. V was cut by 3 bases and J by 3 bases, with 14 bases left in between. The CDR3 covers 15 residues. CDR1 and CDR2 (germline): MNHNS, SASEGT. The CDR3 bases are TGTGCCAGCAGTGAGAGTGCATACGGAGACTATGGCTACACCTTC. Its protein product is CASSESAYGDYGYTF.

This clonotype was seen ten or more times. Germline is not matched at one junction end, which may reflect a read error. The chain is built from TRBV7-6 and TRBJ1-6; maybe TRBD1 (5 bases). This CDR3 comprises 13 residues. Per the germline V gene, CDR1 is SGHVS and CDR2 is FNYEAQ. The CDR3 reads CVSSLGTNSPLHF. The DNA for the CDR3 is TGTGTCAGCAGCTTAGGGACCAATTCACCCCTCCACTTT.

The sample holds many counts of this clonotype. The CDR3 reads CAWGQDSNQPQHF. The CDR3 DNA reads TGTGCCTGGGGACAGGATAGCAATCAGCCCCAGCATTTT. J is TRBJ1-5 and V is TRBV30; TRBD1 agrees at 7 bases. The junction had 1 base not matched to a gene; V was cut back by 5 bases and J by 0 bases. This CDR3 spans 13 amino acids. Germline V gene data show CDR1 as GTSNPN and CDR2 as SVGIG (reference sequence). The full variable domain, its missing parts supplied by reference TRBV30 and TRBJ1-5, is SQTIHQWPATLVQPVGSPLSLECTVEGTSNPNLYWYRQAAGRGLQLLFYSVGIGQISSEVPQNLSASRPQDRQFILSSKKLLLSDSGFYLCAWGQDSNQPQHFGDGTRLSIL.

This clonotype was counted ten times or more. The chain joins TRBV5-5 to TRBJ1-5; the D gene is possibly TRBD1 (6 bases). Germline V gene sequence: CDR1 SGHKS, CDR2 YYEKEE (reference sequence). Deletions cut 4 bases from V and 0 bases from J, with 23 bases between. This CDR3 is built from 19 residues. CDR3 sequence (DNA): TGTGCCAGCAGCCGCGACCCCGGGACACCCAGCTATAGCAATCAGCCCCAGCATTTT. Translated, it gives CASSRDPGTPSYSNQPQHF.

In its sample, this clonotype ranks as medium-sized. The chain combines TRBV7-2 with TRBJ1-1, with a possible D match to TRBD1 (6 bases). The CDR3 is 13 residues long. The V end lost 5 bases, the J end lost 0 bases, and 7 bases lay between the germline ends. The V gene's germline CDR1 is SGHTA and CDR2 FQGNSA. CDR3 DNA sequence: TGTGCCAGCAGCGGACAGCTGAACACTGAAGCTTTCTTT. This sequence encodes CASSGQLNTEAFF.

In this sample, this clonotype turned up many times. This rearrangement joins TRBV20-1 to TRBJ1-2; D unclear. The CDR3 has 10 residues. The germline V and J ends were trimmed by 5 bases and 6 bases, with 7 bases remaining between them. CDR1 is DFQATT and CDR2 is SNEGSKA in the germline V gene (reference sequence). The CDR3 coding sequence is TGCAGTGCTTCACAGAATGGCTACACCTTC. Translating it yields CSASQNGYTF.

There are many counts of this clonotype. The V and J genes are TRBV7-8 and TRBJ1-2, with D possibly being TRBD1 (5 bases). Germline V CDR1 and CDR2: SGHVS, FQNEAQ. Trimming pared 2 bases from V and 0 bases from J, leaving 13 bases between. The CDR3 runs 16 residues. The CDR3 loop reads CASSLWDPGANYGYTF. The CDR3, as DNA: TGTGCCAGCAGCTTATGGGACCCTGGAGCTAACTATGGCTACACCTTC.

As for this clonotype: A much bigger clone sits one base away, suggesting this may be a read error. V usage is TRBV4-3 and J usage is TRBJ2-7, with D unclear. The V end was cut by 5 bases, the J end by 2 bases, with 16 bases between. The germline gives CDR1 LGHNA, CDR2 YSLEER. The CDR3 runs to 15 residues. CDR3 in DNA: TGCGCCAGCAGCACCCATCGGGCATCACCCTACGAGCAGTACTTC. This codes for CASSTHRASPYEQYF.

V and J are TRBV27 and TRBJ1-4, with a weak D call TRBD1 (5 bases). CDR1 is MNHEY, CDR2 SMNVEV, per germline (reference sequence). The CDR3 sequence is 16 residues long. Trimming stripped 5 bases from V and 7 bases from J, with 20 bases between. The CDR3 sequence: CASSLPETNGGEKLFF. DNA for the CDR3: TGTGCCAGCAGTCTACCCGAAACGAACGGGGGTGAAAAACTGTTTTTT.